This is a list of T cell receptor beta chains from one sample in a study of blood T cell repertoires in COVID-19. Measured with immunoSEQ multiplex PCR; TCRdb has only the in-frame clones, and not every one. The table lists about 370,000 clones, roughly 90% of them singletons. Sequenced input: PBMCs or T cells enriched from blood (not recorded which). Every receptor here comes from a woman between 25 and 40 years old who had recovered from COVID-19. Each CDR3 is given with its conserved first and last residue. D genes are given only for firm matches.

CDR3: CSVRRVQETQYF; DNA: TGCAGCGTTCGGAGGGTACAAGAGACCCAGTACTTC; J: TRBJ2-5; D: NA; V: TRBV29-1
CDR3: CASSQRGQRNTEAFF; DNA: TGCGCCAGCAGTCAACGGGGACAGCGGAACACTGAAGCTTTTTTT; J: TRBJ1-1; D: TRBD1; V: TRBV23-1
CDR3: CASSWTESTLRTEAFF; DNA: TGTGCCAGCAGTTGGACAGAATCCACTCTCCGCACTGAAGCTTTCTTT; J: TRBJ1-1; D: NA; V: TRBV2
CDR3: CSVVGEDYYEQYF; DNA: TGCAGCGTTGTTGGGGAAGACTACTACGAGCAGTACTTC; J: TRBJ2-7; D: NA; V: TRBV29-1
CDR3: CASSFVLSRAQETQYF; DNA: TGTGCCAGCAGCTTTGTCCTGTCGCGGGCCCAAGAGACCCAGTACTTC; J: TRBJ2-5; D: NA; V: TRBV7-2
CDR3: CASSRNQNYGYTF; DNA: TGTGCCAGCAGCCGTAACCAGAACTATGGCTACACCTTC; J: TRBJ1-2; D: NA; V: TRBV9
CDR3: CASSLGDSEAFF; DNA: TGTGCCAGCAGCTTGGGAGATTCCGAAGCTTTCTTT; J: TRBJ1-1; D: NA; V: TRBV5-4
CDR3: CASSLITASLNYGYTF; DNA: TGTGCCAGCAGCTTAATTACAGCCTCTTTGAACTATGGCTACACCTTC; J: TRBJ1-2; D: NA; V: TRBV7-2
CDR3: CASSLGGAYNEQFF; DNA: TGCGCCAGCAGCTTGGGTGGGGCATACAATGAGCAGTTCTTC; J: TRBJ2-1; D: NA; V: TRBV5-1
CDR3: CASSIGSSGETQYF; DNA: TGTGCCAGTAGTATAGGCAGTTCGGGGGAGACCCAGTACTTC; J: TRBJ2-5; D: NA; V: TRBV19
CDR3: CASSKYRTLSYEQYF; DNA: TGTGCCAGCAGTAAGTACAGGACCCTCTCCTACGAGCAGTACTTC; J: TRBJ2-7; D: NA; V: TRBV6-5
CDR3: CASSADSYNEQFF; DNA: TGCGCCAGCAGCGCGGACAGCTACAATGAGCAGTTCTTC; J: TRBJ2-1; D: NA; V: TRBV5-1
CDR3: CASSLDRGGYGYTF; DNA: TGTGCCAGCAGTTTGGACAGGGGTGGCTATGGCTACACCTTC; J: TRBJ1-2; D: TRBD1; V: TRBV28
CDR3: CASRSGARGYGYTF; DNA: TGTGCCAGCAGGTCAGGGGCCCGGGGCTATGGCTACACCTTC; J: TRBJ1-2; D: NA; V: TRBV27
CDR3: CASSLSPSSGGYNEQFF; DNA: TGTGCCAGCAGCTTAAGTCCATCTAGCGGGGGCTACAATGAGCAGTTCTTC; J: TRBJ2-1; D: TRBD2; V: TRBV11-2
CDR3: CASSEVGQDNEQFF; DNA: TGTGCCAGCAGTGAAGTAGGACAGGACAATGAGCAGTTCTTC; J: TRBJ2-1; D: TRBD1; V: TRBV6-1